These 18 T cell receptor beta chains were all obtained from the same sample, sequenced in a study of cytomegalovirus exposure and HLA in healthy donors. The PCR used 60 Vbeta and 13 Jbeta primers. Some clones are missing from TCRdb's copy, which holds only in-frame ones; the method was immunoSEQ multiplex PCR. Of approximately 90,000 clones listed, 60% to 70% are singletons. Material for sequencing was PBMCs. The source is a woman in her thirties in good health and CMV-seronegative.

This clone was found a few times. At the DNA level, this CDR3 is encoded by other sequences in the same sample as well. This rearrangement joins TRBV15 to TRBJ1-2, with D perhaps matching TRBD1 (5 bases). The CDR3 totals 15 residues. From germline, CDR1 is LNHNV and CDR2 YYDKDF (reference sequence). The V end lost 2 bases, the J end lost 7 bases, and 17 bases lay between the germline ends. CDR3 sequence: CATSRPGTGVGGYTF. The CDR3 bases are TGTGCCACCAGCAGACCAGGGACTGGGGTCGGTGGCTACACCTTC.

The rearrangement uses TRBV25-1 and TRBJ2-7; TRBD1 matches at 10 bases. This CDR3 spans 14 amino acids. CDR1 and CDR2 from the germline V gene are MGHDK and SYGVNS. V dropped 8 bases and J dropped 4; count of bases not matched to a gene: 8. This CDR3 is CASGRTGGKYEQYF. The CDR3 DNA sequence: TGTGCCAGCGGTCGGACAGGGGGAAAATACGAGCAGTACTTC.

Written as DNA, the CDR3 is TGTGCCAGCAGCTTAGGCGGCAGGGGGCAGGAGCTCCGGCAGTACTTC. It encodes CASSLGGRGQELRQYF. V is TRBV7-2 and J is TRBJ2-7, with TRBD1 identical over 8 bases. Germline V gene data show CDR1 as SGHTA and CDR2 as FQGNSA. The V segment lost 1 base and the J segment 9 bases; nucleotides outside the gene matches: 14. The CDR3 runs 16 residues.

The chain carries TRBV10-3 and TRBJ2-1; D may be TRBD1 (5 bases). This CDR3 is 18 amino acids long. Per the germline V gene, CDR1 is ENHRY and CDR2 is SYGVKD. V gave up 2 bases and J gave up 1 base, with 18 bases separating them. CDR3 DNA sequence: TGTGCCATCAGTGAGCGTTTCAGGGATAGTACTTCCTACAATGAGCAGTTCTTC. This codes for CAISERFRDSTSYNEQFF.

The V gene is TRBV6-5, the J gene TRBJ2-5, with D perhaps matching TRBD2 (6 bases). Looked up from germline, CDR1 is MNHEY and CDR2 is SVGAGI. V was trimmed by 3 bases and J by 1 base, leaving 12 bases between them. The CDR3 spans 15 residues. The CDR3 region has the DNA TGTGCCAGCAGTTATTTGGCTAGCGCCCAAGAGACCCAGTACTTC. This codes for CASSYLASAQETQYF.

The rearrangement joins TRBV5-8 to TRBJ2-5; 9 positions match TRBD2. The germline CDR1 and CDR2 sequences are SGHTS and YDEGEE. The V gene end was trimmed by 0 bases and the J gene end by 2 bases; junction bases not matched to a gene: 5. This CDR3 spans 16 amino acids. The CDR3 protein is CASSLGLAGPQETQYF. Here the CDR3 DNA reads TGTGCCAGCAGCTTGGGTCTAGCGGGGCCTCAAGAGACCCAGTACTTC.

The CDR3 DNA is TGTGCCAGCAGTGAACAGGGGACGAGCTCCTACAATGAGCAGTTCTTC. This codes for CASSEQGTSSYNEQFF. The chain uses TRBV2 and TRBJ2-1, with a weak D call TRBD1 (6 bases). This CDR3 contains 16 residues. The germline V gene encodes CDR1 SNHLY and CDR2 FYNNEI. V was cut by 2 bases and J by 0 bases, with 11 bases left in between.

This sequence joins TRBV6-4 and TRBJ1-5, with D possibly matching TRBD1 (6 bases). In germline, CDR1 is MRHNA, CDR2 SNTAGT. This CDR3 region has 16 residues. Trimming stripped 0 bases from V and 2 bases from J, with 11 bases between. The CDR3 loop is CASSDSHRVGNQPQHF. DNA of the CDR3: TGTGCCAGCAGTGACTCCCACAGGGTGGGCAATCAGCCCCAGCATTTT.

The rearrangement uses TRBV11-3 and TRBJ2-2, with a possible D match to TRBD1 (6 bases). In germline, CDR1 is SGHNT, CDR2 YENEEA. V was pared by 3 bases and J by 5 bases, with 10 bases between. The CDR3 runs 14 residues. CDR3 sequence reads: CASSLSGATGELFF. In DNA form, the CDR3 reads TGTGCCAGCAGCTTGTCAGGGGCGACCGGGGAGCTGTTTTTT.

CDR3 in DNA: TGTGCCAGCAGTTTAGGGGGGTCGGTTGATGCTTTCTTT. Translated: CASSLGGSVDAFF. The J gene is TRBJ1-1, the V gene TRBV28, with a tentative D call TRBD1 (5 bases). CDR3 length equals 13 residues. The germline CDR1 and CDR2 sequences are MDHEN and SYDVKM. The ends were cut back, 2 bases at V and 11 bases at J, with 15 bases in the middle. Full variable domain (rest looked up from reference TRBV28 and TRBJ1-1): DVKVTQSSRYLVKRTGEKVFLECVQDMDHENMFWYRQDPGLGLRLIYFSYDVKMKEKGDIPEGYSVSREKKERFSLILESASTNQTSMYLCASSLGGSVDAFFGQGTRLTVV.

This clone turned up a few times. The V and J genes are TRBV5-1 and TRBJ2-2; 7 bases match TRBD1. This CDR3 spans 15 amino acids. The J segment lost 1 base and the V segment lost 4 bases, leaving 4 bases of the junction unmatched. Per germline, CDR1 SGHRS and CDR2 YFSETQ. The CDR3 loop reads CASSLRQGNTGELFF. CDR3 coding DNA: TGCGCCAGCAGCCTTCGACAGGGGAACACCGGGGAGCTGTTTTTT.

This chain's CDR3 is CASSLGSIGGEKLFF. DNA of the CDR3: TGTGCCAGCAGCTTAGGCTCAATTGGCGGTGAAAAACTGTTTTTT. This chain links TRBV7-8 with TRBJ1-4; D remains ambiguous. The V end lost 1 base, the J end lost 7 bases, and 13 bases lay between the germline ends. Germline CDR1 reads SGHVS; CDR2 reads FQNEAQ. The CDR3 has 15 amino acids.

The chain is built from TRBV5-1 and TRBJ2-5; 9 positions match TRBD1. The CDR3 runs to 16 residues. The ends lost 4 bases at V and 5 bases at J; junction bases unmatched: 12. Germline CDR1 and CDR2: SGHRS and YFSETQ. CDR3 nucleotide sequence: TGCGCCAGCAGCGTTAGACCGGGACAGGGAGATGAGACCCAGTACTTC. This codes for CASSVRPGQGDETQYF.

The CDR3 bases are TGCGCCAGCAGAATAGGAGGGGTGATGTACGAGCAGTACTTC. Residues: CASRIGGVMYEQYF. The rearrangement joins TRBV5-1 to TRBJ2-7; D might be TRBD2 (6 bases). The germline CDR1 and CDR2 sequences are SGHRS and YFSETQ. The CDR3 has 14 residues. Trimming left V 5 bases short and J 4 bases short, with 16 bases between.

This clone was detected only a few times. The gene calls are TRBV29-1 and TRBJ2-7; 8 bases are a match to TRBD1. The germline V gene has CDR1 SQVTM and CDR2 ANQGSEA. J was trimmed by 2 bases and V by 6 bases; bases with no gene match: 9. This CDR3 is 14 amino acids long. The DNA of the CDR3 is TGCAGCGTCCCCGGGACAGGTTTCGCCTACGAGCAGTACTTC. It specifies CSVPGTGFAYEQYF.

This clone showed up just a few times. The CDR3, as DNA: TGTGCCAGCAGCTTAGCTCTTATGAACACTGAAGCTTTCTTT. Its translation is CASSLALMNTEAFF. This rearrangement joins TRBV11-2 to TRBJ1-1; D is uncertain. Germline V gene data show CDR1 as SGHAT and CDR2 as FQNNGV. The CDR3 totals 14 residues. V lost 1 base to trimming and J lost 0 bases, with 6 bases between them.

The CDR3 loop is CASSRAPGQGDTQYF. DNA of the CDR3: TGTGCCAGCAGTAGAGCTCCGGGACAGGGGGATACGCAGTATTTT. This chain connects TRBV6-4 to TRBJ2-3, with 10 bases that match TRBD1. CDR1 is MRHNA and CDR2 is SNTAGT in the germline V gene. V dropped 5 bases and J dropped 6; count of bases not matched to a gene: 8. The CDR3 is made up of 15 amino acids.

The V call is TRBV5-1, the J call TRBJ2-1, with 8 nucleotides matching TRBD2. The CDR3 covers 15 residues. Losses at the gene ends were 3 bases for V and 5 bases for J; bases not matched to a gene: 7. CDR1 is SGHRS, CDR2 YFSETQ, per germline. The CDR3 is CASSSGLGSNNEQFF. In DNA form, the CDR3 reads TGCGCCAGCAGCTCGGGACTAGGATCAAACAATGAGCAGTTCTTC.